This entry lists 23 T cell receptor beta chains sequenced from one sample in a study of blood T cell repertoires in COVID-19. TCRdb's table, derived via immunoSEQ multiplex PCR, lists solely in-frame clones and lacks some. This table holds about 52,000 clones, roughly 83% found once. The specimen sequenced was peripheral blood. These receptor sequences come from a woman of 80 years or more with acute or convalescent COVID-19.

The rearrangement joins TRBV6-5 to TRBJ2-7; D perhaps matches TRBD2 (6 bases). Germline CDR1 reads MNHEY; CDR2 reads SVGAGI. The V gene lost 4 bases and the J gene lost 5 bases, with 18 bases spanning the gap. This CDR3 has 15 residues. The CDR3 DNA is TGTGCCAGCAGTTCAGACCCTGGCGGGATCAACGAGCAGTACTTC. Its translation is CASSSDPGGINEQYF.

This chain uses TRBV9 with TRBJ2-1; 8 bases are a match to TRBD2. CDR1 is SGDLS and CDR2 is YYNGEE in the germline V gene. The V segment lost 0 bases and the J segment 1 base; nucleotides outside the gene matches: 3. This CDR3 has 16 residues. The CDR3 DNA sequence: TGTGCCAGCAGCGTAGCCGGGGGGGCGTCCTACAATGAGCAGTTCTTC. The encoded protein is CASSVAGGASYNEQFF.

This rearrangement joins TRBV10-3 to TRBJ1-1; 7 bases are shared with TRBD1. With 6 bases clipped from V and 1 base from J, the junction kept 17 bases outside the gene matches. The CDR3 sequence is 18 residues long. CDR1 ENHRY and CDR2 SYGVKD come from the germline V gene. CDR3 DNA sequence: TGTGCCATCAGAGACTTCGTATCTAAGGGACAGCAGAACACTGAAGCTTTCTTT. Amino acids: CAIRDFVSKGQQNTEAFF.

The V call is TRBV19, the J call TRBJ2-7; perhaps TRBD1 as D (5 bases). The CDR3 totals 12 residues. Germline values: CDR1 LNHDA, CDR2 SQIVND (reference sequence). Trimming removed 6 bases at V and 5 bases at J, with 11 bases between. CDR3 amino acids: CASSRTGDEQYV. DNA for the CDR3: TGTGCCAGTAGCCGAACAGGCGACGAGCAGTACGTC.

This clone turned up a few times. The J gene is TRBJ2-5, the V gene TRBV4-2; D is undetermined. The CDR3 loop spans 16 amino acids. From germline, CDR1 is LGHNA and CDR2 YNFKEQ. The germline V and J ends were trimmed by 0 bases and 2 bases, with 13 bases remaining between them. The CDR3 DNA reads as TGTGCCAGCAGCCAAGATGAATTGGCAGGTCAAGAGACCCAGTACTTC. The encoded protein is CASSQDELAGQETQYF.

On this clone: The same CDR3 is also encoded by other DNA sequences in this sample. The V and J genes are TRBV12-3 or TRBV12-4 and TRBJ1-2; no reliable D call. This CDR3 is 13 amino acids long. Trimming removed 1 base at V and 2 bases at J, with 5 bases between. The CDR3 sequence: CASSLGQNYGYTF. The CDR3 DNA sequence: TGTGCCAGCAGTTTAGGACAAAACTATGGCTACACCTTC.

V and J are TRBV18 and TRBJ2-1, with a weak D call TRBD1 (6 bases). The CDR3 loop spans 15 amino acids. The V end lost 3 bases, the J end lost 8 bases, and 17 bases lay between the germline ends. The germline CDR1 and CDR2 sequences are KGHSH and LQKENI. In DNA form, the CDR3 reads TGTGCCAGCTCACCCCCGGGACACCAACCCTATGAGCAGTTCTTC. Translating gives CASSPPGHQPYEQFF.

This chain uses TRBV9 with TRBJ2-1, with D perhaps TRBD2 (6 bases). The germline V gene encodes CDR1 SGDLS and CDR2 YYNGEE. This CDR3 is built from 15 residues. V gave up 5 bases and J gave up 9 bases, with 21 bases separating them. Written as DNA, the CDR3 is TGTGCCAGCAGACCGAGGGACTCCTCAGAAGGTGAGCAGTTCTTC. It specifies CASRPRDSSEGEQFF. Supplemented by reference TRBV9 and TRBJ2-1, the full variable domain reads DSGVTQTPKHLITATGQRVTLRCSPRSGDLSVYWYQQSLDQGLQFLIQYYNGEERAKGNILERFSAQQFPDLHSELNLSSLELGDSALYFCASRPRDSSEGEQFFGPGTRLTVL.

This clone was detected a few times. The chain carries TRBV10-1 and TRBJ1-6; 7 bases fit TRBD1. The trim removed 3 bases at V and 6 bases at J, leaving 2 bases unmatched. The CDR3 extends over 14 amino acids. Germline loops: CDR1 WNHNN, CDR2 SYGVQD (reference sequence). The CDR3 loop reads CASSDPGGNSPLHF. Written as DNA, the CDR3 is TGCGCCAGCAGTGACCCAGGGGGTAATTCACCCCTCCACTTT.

The chain recombines TRBV27 with TRBJ1-2; no clear D. V was trimmed by 1 base and J by 5 bases, leaving 11 bases between them. This CDR3 spans 14 amino acids. Germline V lookup: CDR1 MNHEY, CDR2 SMNVEV (reference sequence). CDR3 protein: CASSLLGGQYGYTF. CDR3 bases: TGTGCCAGCAGTTTATTAGGCGGCCAGTATGGCTACACCTTC.

V gene TRBV6-5 combines with J gene TRBJ1-1; no clear D. Germline V gene sequence: CDR1 MNHEY, CDR2 SVGAGI. Trimming shortened V by 6 bases and J by 0 bases, and 11 bases separated the two germline ends. This CDR3 spans 14 amino acids. The CDR3 DNA follows: TGTGCCAGCAGCCAGAGACAATTGAACACTGAAGCTTTCTTT. This encodes CASSQRQLNTEAFF.

The gene calls are TRBV3-1 (or the pseudogene TRBV3-2) and TRBJ2-2; 9 nucleotides line up with TRBD1. The length of the CDR3 is 16 residues. Trimming at V came to 2 bases and at J to 4 bases, leaving 5 bases not matched to a gene. The V gene's germline CDR1 is LGHDT and CDR2 YNNKEL (reference sequence). The CDR3 loop is CASSQQDRGGTGELFF. Written as DNA, the CDR3 is TGTGCCAGCAGCCAACAGGACAGGGGCGGCACCGGGGAGCTGTTTTTT.

CDR3 loop: CASSSLAGGRREQFF. In DNA, the CDR3 is TGTGCCAGCAGCTCTCTAGCGGGGGGGCGTCGGGAGCAGTTCTTC. The chain is built from TRBV11-1 and TRBJ2-1; 12 bases agree with TRBD2. CDR3 length: 15 residues. V was clipped by 4 bases and J by 10 bases; unmatched bases: 8. CDR1 is SGHAT and CDR2 is FQDESV in the germline V gene (reference sequence).

The CDR3 nucleotides are TGCGCCAGCCGAGATTCGGACTGGGGGGGGATCGAGACCCAGTACTTC. It is translated as CASRDSDWGGIETQYF. The chain recombines TRBV5-1 with TRBJ2-5; 7 nucleotides line up with TRBD2. The CDR3 extends over 16 amino acids. After removal of 7 bases from V and 5 bases from J, the junction contained 17 bases not matched to a gene. Germline values: CDR1 SGHRS, CDR2 YFSETQ.

This clone was recorded a few times. The J gene is TRBJ2-3, the V gene TRBV19, with 7 bases lining up with TRBD2. The CDR3 loop spans 17 amino acids. V lost 7 bases, J lost 4 bases, and 17 bases stayed unmatched. In germline, CDR1 is LNHDA, CDR2 SQIVND (reference sequence). The CDR3 nucleotides read TGTGCCAGTACTCCTTACTTGGGCGGGAGTAGATCAGATACGCAGTATTTT. It translates to CASTPYLGGSRSDTQYF.

The rearrangement uses TRBV10-3 and TRBJ2-5; TRBD2 is a possible D gene (6 bases). V shed 7 bases and J shed 3 bases, with 12 bases lying between them. Germline CDR1 and CDR2: ENHRY and SYGVKD. CDR3 length: 13 residues. The CDR3 sequence: CAITRDSEETQYF. The CDR3 DNA reads as TGTGCCATCACCCGGGACTCGGAAGAGACCCAGTACTTC.

CDR3 nucleotides: TGCGCCAGCAGCCCGGGACTAGCGGGAGGCTTCGCCGGGGAGCTGTTTTTT. Protein sequence: CASSPGLAGGFAGELFF. This rearrangement joins TRBV5-1 to TRBJ2-2; 15 bases map to TRBD2. V shed 4 bases and J 6 bases; nucleotides not matched to a gene: 7. The CDR3 sequence is 17 residues long. Germline V gene sequence: CDR1 SGHRS, CDR2 YFSETQ.

Comment on this clone: This sample also contains other DNA sequences that code for the same CDR3. V is TRBV28 and J is TRBJ1-4; 10 nucleotides align to TRBD1. Trimming cost V 6 bases and J 3 bases; bases outside gene matches: 4. The CDR3 loop spans 15 amino acids. Germline V CDR1 and CDR2: MDHEN, SYDVKM. CDR3 loop: CASRTDRGPNEKLFF. CDR3 DNA sequence: TGTGCCAGCAGAACCGACAGGGGGCCTAATGAAAAACTGTTTTTT.

This sequence joins TRBV7-8 and TRBJ2-3, with TRBD1 identical over 9 bases. The junction had 8 bases not matched to a gene; V was cut back by 3 bases and J by 4 bases. Germline-derived CDR1 and CDR2 are SGHVS and FQNEAQ. CDR3 length: 16 amino acids. This CDR3 is CASSLMGTGWPDTQYF. DNA for the CDR3: TGTGCCAGCAGCTTGATGGGGACAGGGTGGCCAGATACGCAGTATTTT.

The V and J genes are TRBV30 and TRBJ1-2; tentatively, D is TRBD1 (5 bases). The V end lost 1 base, the J end lost 7 bases, and 10 bases lay between the germline ends. The CDR3 is 12 amino acids. Germline V gene sequence: CDR1 GTSNPN, CDR2 SVGIG (reference sequence). CDR3 sequence reads: CAWSAQASGYTF. The CDR3, as DNA: TGTGCCTGGAGTGCACAGGCGTCTGGCTACACCTTC.

The rearrangement joins TRBV19 to TRBJ1-2; TRBD1 matches at 8 bases. V shed 7 bases, J shed 2 bases, and the junction held 9 bases outside the gene matches. The CDR3 runs 15 residues. CDR1 LNHDA and CDR2 SQIVND come from the germline V gene (reference sequence). This chain's CDR3 is CASNSRDRGNYGYTF. In DNA form, the CDR3 reads TGTGCCAGTAACAGCCGAGACAGGGGAAACTATGGCTACACCTTC.

This rearrangement joins TRBV2 to TRBJ2-3; tentatively, D is TRBD2 (6 bases). The CDR3 contains 16 residues. Trimming removed 2 bases from V and 2 bases from J, with 14 bases in between. The germline gives CDR1 SNHLY, CDR2 FYNNEI. The CDR3 here is CASSETGTGITDTQYF. In DNA, the CDR3 is TGTGCCAGCAGTGAAACCGGGACTGGAATCACAGATACGCAGTATTTT. Variable domain in full (rest from reference TRBV2 and TRBJ2-3): EPEVTQTPSHQVTQMGQEVILRCVPISNHLYFYWYRQILGQKVEFLVSFYNNEISEKSEIFDDQFSVERPDGSNFTLKIRSTKLEDSAMYFCASSETGTGITDTQYFGPGTRLTVL.

This clone was detected a few times. The chain recombines TRBV7-9 with TRBJ1-3; no reliable D call. CDR3 length: 14 residues. Germline CDR1 reads SEHNR; CDR2 reads FQNEAQ (reference sequence). V was clipped by 3 bases and J by 1 base, with 7 bases between them. CDR3 sequence (DNA): TGTGCCAGCAGCTTGACTTCGTCTGGAAACACCATATATTTT. As protein: CASSLTSSGNTIYF. Drawing the rest from reference TRBV7-9 and TRBJ1-3, the complete variable domain is DTGVSQNPRHKITKRGQNVTFRCDPISEHNRLYWYRQTLGQGPEFLTYFQNEAQLEKSRLLSDRFSAERPKGSFSTLEIQRTEQGDSAMYLCASSLTSSGNTIYFGEGSWLTVV.